The source of this T cell receptor (beta chain) is a study of T cell repertoires in cytomegalovirus infection (dated by TCRdb to between 2018 and 2020). Concerning the study at large: Alongside well-studied HLA-B-restricted epitopes, the peptide stimulations were aimed at recently identified HLA-C-restricted CMV epitopes, whose presentation resists viral immunomodulation. The HLA type of each donor mattered for the analysis, because public TCR beta signatures pointed to carriage of CMV infection along with the matching HLA type. Broad study findings and their caveats: In the ex vivo response, HLA-C-restricted CMV-specific TCR beta clonotypes were dominant, and in two of eight donors the single most frequent clonotype came from this HLA-C-restricted group. Cumulative frequency of public TCR beta family members discriminated carriers of CMV infection plus the relevant HLA type in this cohort and an independent approximately 370-donor cohort.

This clonotype was detected only a few times. What antigen it recognizes has not been identified. The record has no base qualities; no much larger clone is one base away. Reading from cysteine to phenylalanine, the CDR3 counts 17 amino acids. Just the 51-base CDR3 DNA is kept, in frame starting at base 1. Trimming takes 6 bases off V and 2 bases off J; junction bases not matched to a gene: 11. The listed sequencing device is Illumina HiSeq 1500. Using fastp trimming at Q25 and MiXCR clonotype assembly, TCRdb reanalyzed the public sequencing data and kept in-frame beta chains. Each CDR3 protein appears once, grouped with its most common genes and DNA. In this sample the table shows fewer than 1,000,000 distinct CDR3 sequences, roughly 30% of which occur a single time. 13% of the sample is held by the ten biggest clonotypes. Explained via the paper, the treatment or condition label denotes: in vitro stimulation with specific CMV peptide epitopes to enrich CMV-specific T cells.

The TCR sequence derives from a human donor in good health (CMV status not recorded). Some clones in this sample may be carry-over from other donors' samples. The sequenced sample was cultured CD8+ T cells from PBMCs, obtained from culture after CMV antigen stimulation. The sequence joins TRBV12-3 or TRBV12-4 to TRBJ2-7, with 12 middle bases fitting TRBD2. The DNA sequence follows: TGTGCCAGCAGCGTACAGGCCGGACTAGCGGGGACCTACGAGCAGTACTTC. Translation gives CASSVQAGLAGTYEQYF.